This T cell receptor beta chain is from a study of blood T cell repertoires in COVID-19. Study-level information: Specimens from acute and convalescent COVID-19 originated in the United States, Italy and Spain. The analysed material was cDNA or gDNA that came from T cells, B-cell-depleted T cells, or PBMCs.

Per the germline V gene, CDR1 is LGHNA and CDR2 is YSLEER. This CDR3 region has 17 residues. V lost 0 bases and J lost 2; bases outside the gene matches: 5. Authors' data handling: Reference gene primer amplification gave estimated nucleated cell counts. Assay: immunoSEQ multiplex PCR; the TCRdb copy retains only in-frame clones and omits some. V and J calls and clone size are copied from that table; D and trimming were computed from the DNA. This sample has about 120,000 clones, with roughly 79% found just once. The sample taken for sequencing was peripheral blood. The clonotype was recovered from a man in his sixties or seventies with active or convalescent COVID-19. The rearrangement joins TRBV4-3 to TRBJ2-3; 10 nucleotides agree with TRBD1. CDR3 loop: CASSQDLGQGFTDTQYF. In nucleotides, the CDR3 is TGCGCCAGCAGCCAAGATTTGGGACAGGGGTTCACAGATACGCAGTATTTT.